This T cell receptor beta chain was sequenced in a study of shared clonotypes between healthy human individuals. Using immunoSEQ multiplex PCR, the repertoire was profiled, and TCRdb retains in-frame clones only, with some absent. The profile shows about 1,500,000 clones, roughly 97% of them singletons. The sample comprised naive CD4+ T cells sorted from blood. Subset noted: CD45RA+ positively selected. This TCR was sampled from a man aged 30 to 39 in good health.

In nucleotides, the CDR3 is TGTGCCAGCAGCTCCCGGGATAGGGAGACCCAGTACTTC. Protein: CASSSRDRETQYF. The J gene is TRBJ2-5, the V gene TRBV7-2, with a possible D match to TRBD2 (5 bases). There are 13 residues in the CDR3. Germline lookup yields CDR1 SGHTA and CDR2 FQGNSA. The V end lost 4 bases, the J end lost 5 bases, and 11 bases lay between the germline ends.